This TCR beta chain came from a study of T cell responses to AZD1222 COVID-19 vaccine. Broader study findings: Close to half of all spike-specific TCRs reportedly target regions of the variants that are unmutated. Two doses of AZD1222 preceded a rise in Spike-specific TCR breadth and depth. It should be noted that donors were predominantly white British and more often female, and clonal diversity was possibly underestimated.

As for this clone: No antigen is known for it.

Clones were sequenced by immunoSEQ multiplex PCR, and TCRdb holds only the in-frame ones, with some missing. The profile covers about 180,000 clones, with approximately 86% appearing a single time and around a tenth taken by the ten largest. CDR1 and CDR2 from the germline V gene are MGHRA and YSYEKL. CDR3 length: 17 amino acids. J lost 2 bases, V lost 5 bases, and 10 bases had no gene match. The specimen was peripheral blood, collected 28 days after the second AZD1222 dose. The chain couples TRBV4-1 to TRBJ2-1; 9 nucleotides align to TRBD2. This TCR was recovered from an adult who received the AZD1222 COVID-19 vaccine. The CDR3 loop reads CASSILAGGPPYNEQFF. Written as DNA, the CDR3 is TGCGCCAGCAGCATTTTGGCGGGGGGGCCCCCCTACAATGAGCAGTTCTTC.